Below are 20 T cell receptor beta chains sequenced from a single sample in a study of cytomegalovirus exposure and HLA in healthy donors. Use of 60 Vbeta and 13 Jbeta primers characterized the PCR. Sequencing was performed with immunoSEQ multiplex PCR; in TCRdb, only in-frame clones are kept and a portion is missing. This table has approximately 97,000 clones, 83% appearing once. The sequenced sample was PBMCs. The receptor set was obtained from a man in his forties in good health and CMV-seronegative.

The V and J genes are TRBV6-5 and TRBJ1-5; possible D gene TRBD1, 6 bases. CDR3 size: 15 residues. V was clipped by 6 bases and J by 4 bases, with 16 bases between them. Germline lookup yields CDR1 MNHEY and CDR2 SVGAGI. The DNA of the CDR3 is TGTGCCAGCAGCCTTGGCAGGGGCCGAAATCAGCCCCAGCATTTT. Its translation is CASSLGRGRNQPQHF.

This chain connects TRBV18 to TRBJ2-5; D unresolved. The CDR3 totals 16 residues. Germline lookup yields CDR1 KGHSH and CDR2 LQKENI. Trimming left V 4 bases short and J 8 bases short, with 23 bases between. This chain's CDR3 is CASSLTGTQEDSTQYF. The CDR3 nucleotides are TGTGCCAGCTCACTAACGGGTACACAAGAGGATAGTACCCAGTACTTC. The full variable domain, rest sourced from reference TRBV18 and TRBJ2-5, is NAGVMQNPRHLVRRRGQEARLRCSPMKGHSHVYWYRQLPEEGLKFMVYLQKENIIDESGMPKERFSAEFPKEGPSILRIQQVVRGDSAAYFCASSLTGTQEDSTQYFGPGTRLLVL.

This chain uses TRBV18 with TRBJ1-1; 8 nucleotides align to TRBD1. Germline values: CDR1 KGHSH, CDR2 LQKENI. Germline trimming cut 4 bases from V and 4 bases from J; bases unmatched to any gene: 5. The CDR3 covers 14 residues. The CDR3 spells CASSQTGGGTEAFF. CDR3 bases: TGTGCCAGCTCACAAACAGGGGGTGGCACTGAAGCTTTCTTT.

This chain joins TRBV6-5 and TRBJ1-2, with 7 bases matching TRBD1. CDR3 size: 14 residues. CDR1 is MNHEY and CDR2 is SVGAGI in the germline V gene. V trimming: 6 bases; J trimming: 5 bases; junction bases outside the gene matches: 9. CDR3 amino acids: CASSRDRINYGYTF. Written as DNA, the CDR3 is TGTGCCAGCAGCCGGGACAGAATAAATTATGGCTACACCTTC.

The chain recombines TRBV19 with TRBJ1-1; tentative D call: TRBD1 (6 bases). V lost 10 bases to trimming and J lost 1 base, with 25 bases between them. The germline V gene has CDR1 LNHDA and CDR2 SQIVND (reference sequence). This CDR3 has 17 residues. CDR3 in amino acids: CATQTGQTVRSNTEAFF. The CDR3 DNA follows: TGTGCCACCCAAACTGGACAGACAGTTCGTTCGAACACTGAAGCTTTCTTT. The variable domain in full, with the rest retrieved from reference TRBV19 and TRBJ1-1, is DGGITQSPKYLFRKEGQNVTLSCEQNLNHDAMYWYRQDPGQGLRLIYYSQIVNDFQKGDIAEGYSVSREKKESFPLTVTSAQKNPTAFYLCATQTGQTVRSNTEAFFGQGTRLTVV.

The CDR3 nucleotides are TGCGCCAGCAGCTTGGGAACTTACAGGGACAATCAGCCCCAGCATTTT. It specifies CASSLGTYRDNQPQHF. The chain couples TRBV5-1 to TRBJ1-5; possibly TRBD1 for D (6 bases). Germline V gene sequence: CDR1 SGHRS, CDR2 YFSETQ. V shed 0 bases and J shed 3 bases, with 13 bases lying between them. The CDR3 length is 16 residues.

The rearrangement links TRBV5-8 to TRBJ2-7, with 8 bases that match TRBD2. This CDR3 spans 15 amino acids. Germline values: CDR1 SGHTS, CDR2 YDEGEE. Trimming took 4 bases from V and 1 from J; bases not matched to a gene: 7. Written as DNA, the CDR3 is TGTGCCAGCAGCCTTAGCGGGGAGCCGTCCTACGAGCAGTACTTC. Translation gives CASSLSGEPSYEQYF.

This chain joins TRBV10-2 and TRBJ2-7, with D possibly matching TRBD2 (5 bases). Germline values: CDR1 WSHSY, CDR2 SAAADI. This CDR3 is 13 amino acids long. Trimming removed 5 bases from V and 3 bases from J, with 11 bases in between. The CDR3 here is CASSMGAVYEQYF. CDR3 DNA sequence: TGCGCCAGCAGTATGGGAGCGGTCTACGAGCAGTACTTC.

The V and J genes are TRBV12-5 and TRBJ2-1, with D possibly being TRBD2 (6 bases). The germline CDR1 and CDR2 sequences are LGHNT and FRNRAP. This CDR3 contains 15 residues. Trimming took off 1 base at V and 4 bases at J, with 11 bases between the two ends. CDR3 region: CASGLGSRGYNEQFF. The CDR3 DNA is TGTGCTAGTGGTTTGGGGTCACGGGGGTACAATGAGCAGTTCTTC. Full variable domain (outside the CDR3, taken from reference TRBV12-5 and TRBJ2-1): DARVTQTPRHKVTEMGQEVTMRCQPILGHNTVFWYRQTMMQGLELLAYFRNRAPLDDSGMPKDRFSAEMPDATLATLKIQPSEPRDSAVYFCASGLGSRGYNEQFFGPGTRLTVL.

The V and J genes are TRBV19 and TRBJ2-7, with TRBD1 identical over 9 bases. The J segment lost 1 base and the V segment lost 5 bases, leaving 6 bases of the junction unmatched. Germline CDR1 LNHDA, CDR2 SQIVND (reference sequence). This CDR3 is 15 amino acids long. This CDR3 is CASSPSGTGSYEQYF. In DNA form, the CDR3 reads TGTGCCAGTAGTCCTTCCGGGACAGGGTCCTACGAGCAGTACTTC.

This clone was recorded only once. The V gene is TRBV18, the J gene TRBJ1-1; tentative D call: TRBD1 (6 bases). Germline values: CDR1 KGHSH, CDR2 LQKENI. This CDR3 is 18 amino acids long. The V end lost 7 bases, the J end lost 4 bases, and 28 bases lay between the germline ends. CDR3 in amino acids: CASLPSKGGGTTATEAFF. CDR3 DNA: TGTGCCAGCTTACCCAGCAAAGGGGGGGGGACCACAGCCACTGAAGCTTTCTTT.

In DNA form, the CDR3 reads TGTGCCATCAGCGAACGACTAGCGGGGGAGACCCAGTACTTC. This codes for CAISERLAGETQYF. This chain links TRBV10-3 with TRBJ2-5, with TRBD2 matching over 11 bases. Trimming took 6 bases from V and 5 from J; bases not matched to a gene: 5. Germline V gene data show CDR1 as ENHRY and CDR2 as SYGVKD. The CDR3 is made up of 14 amino acids.

V usage is TRBV27 and J usage is TRBJ1-4; D ambiguous. V was trimmed by 3 bases and J by 0 bases, leaving 5 bases between them. Germline assignment: CDR1 MNHEY and CDR2 SMNVEV (reference sequence). This CDR3 is built from 14 residues. Written as DNA, the CDR3 is TGTGCCAGCAGTTTGGTAGCAACTAATGAAAAACTGTTTTTT. Protein sequence: CASSLVATNEKLFF. The full variable domain, in which reference TRBV27 and TRBJ1-4 provide the parts outside the CDR3, is EAQVTQNPRYLITVTGKKLTVTCSQNMNHEYMSWYRQDPGLGLRQIYYSMNVEVTDKGDVPEGYKVSRKEKRNFPLILESPSPNQTSLYFCASSLVATNEKLFFGSGTQLSVL.

This CDR3 is CASSVLGGNVERGQYF. As DNA, the CDR3 is TGTGCCAGTAGTGTCCTAGGGGGGAATGTAGAGCGGGGGCAGTATTTT. V gene TRBV19 combines with J gene TRBJ2-3; D might be TRBD2 (7 bases). The CDR3 has 16 residues. V dropped 5 bases and J dropped 11 bases, with 26 bases sitting between them. Per germline, CDR1 LNHDA and CDR2 SQIVND (reference sequence).

The rearrangement joins TRBV5-1 to TRBJ2-5, with 15 nucleotides matching TRBD2. From germline, CDR1 is SGHRS and CDR2 YFSETQ. Losses at the gene ends were 0 bases for V and 3 bases for J; bases not matched to a gene: 0. The CDR3 has 16 amino acids. CDR3 residues: CASSLGTSGGEETQYF. DNA of the CDR3: TGCGCCAGCAGCTTGGGGACTAGCGGGGGGGAAGAGACCCAGTACTTC.

The chain employs TRBV18 and TRBJ1-5; 10 nucleotides match TRBD1. Germline loops: CDR1 KGHSH, CDR2 LQKENI. Trimming cost V 6 bases and J 2 bases; bases outside gene matches: 10. The CDR3 has 17 amino acids. CDR3 region: CASSRDRGLGGNQPQHF. The CDR3 DNA reads TGTGCCAGCTCGCGCGACAGGGGGCTAGGCGGCAATCAGCCCCAGCATTTT.

V usage is TRBV10-3 and J usage is TRBJ2-7, with D possibly being TRBD1 (5 bases). CDR3 size: 13 residues. The germline V and J ends were trimmed by 7 bases and 6 bases, with 16 bases remaining between them. Germline loops: CDR1 ENHRY, CDR2 SYGVKD. The CDR3 bases are TGTGCCATCACCACCCAGGGAAGGGCCGAGCAGTACTTC. Residues: CAITTQGRAEQYF.

The DNA for the CDR3 is TGTGCCAGCAGTCAACTAGCGACTGAGCAGTTCTTC. Encoded protein: CASSQLATEQFF. V is TRBV14 and J is TRBJ2-1, with 7 bases lining up with TRBD2. CDR3 length: 12 amino acids. Looked up from germline, CDR1 is SGHDN and CDR2 is FVKESK. Trimming at V came to 6 bases and at J to 9 bases, leaving 5 bases not matched to a gene. Filled out from reference TRBV14 and TRBJ2-1, the complete variable domain reads EAGVTQFPSHSVIEKGQTVTLRCDPISGHDNLYWYRRVMGKEIKFLLHFVKESKQDESGMPNNRFLAERTGGTYSTLKVQPAELEDSGVYFCASSQLATEQFFGPGTRLTVL.

The V call is TRBV4-1, the J call TRBJ2-7; the D gene is possibly TRBD2 (6 bases). The germline V and J ends were trimmed by 0 bases and 7 bases, with 13 bases remaining between them. The CDR3 covers 14 residues. CDR1 and CDR2 from the germline V gene are MGHRA and YSYEKL. The CDR3 nucleotides read TGCGCCAGCAGCCAAGATCGGGCGGGGCGGGAGCAGTACTTC. Residues: CASSQDRAGREQYF.

Concerning this clone: At one end the junction does not follow the germline gene, possibly because of a read error. The CDR3 here is CASSEGKYSYGQYF. The CDR3 nucleotides read TGTGCCAGCAGTGAGGGCAAATACTCCTACGGGCAGTACTTC. This sequence joins TRBV2 and TRBJ2-7; D gene uncertain. The CDR3 loop spans 14 amino acids. Germline V gene data show CDR1 as SNHLY and CDR2 as FYNNEI.